This TCR beta chain was captured by sequencing in a study of response to subunit inactivated influenza vaccine. This clonotype appeared once. Germline V lookup: CDR1 SGHRS, CDR2 YFSETQ. The CDR3 totals 15 residues. The V end lost 0 bases, the J end lost 2 bases, and 10 bases lay between the germline ends. TCRdb processed the RT-PCR reads anew with MiXCR; each CDR3 protein has one entry. This table has 630,000 or so distinct CDR3 sequences, approximately 14% appearing once. The origin of this receptor is a man over 45 who received an inactivated influenza vaccine. This sequence joins TRBV5-1 and TRBJ2-3, with D possibly called TRBD1 or TRBD2 (5 bases each). The source material was PBMCs from blood, sampled about 11 days after vaccination. The DNA of the CDR3 is TGCGCCAGCAGCTTGGCTCCGGGGACCACAGATACGCAGTATTTT. It yields the protein CASSLAPGTTDTQYF.